The 19 T cell receptor beta chains given below trace back to one sample, sequenced in a study of blood T cells in healthy people across ages. Then a second PCR, running about 6 to 12 cycles, was carried out with a sample-barcoded 5' primer and a J-beta primer mix. TCRdb reanalysed the 5' RACE reads using MiXCR and keeps one entry per CDR3 protein. The sample records approximately 780,000 distinct CDR3 sequences, around a quarter being singletons. The sample was also reused in another study, on T cells of mothers and their children.

Source material: blood. The receptors were gathered from a boy between 10 and 17 years old in good health.

The chain uses TRBV28 and TRBJ2-7, with 7 bases aligning to TRBD2. Germline V gives CDR1 MDHEN, CDR2 SYDVKM. The CDR3 is 14 residues long. Trimming at V came to 3 bases and at J to 2 bases, leaving 4 bases not matched to a gene. Here the CDR3 DNA reads TGTGCCAGCAGTTTCGTGACTAGCACCTACGAGCAGTACTTC. This gives the protein CASSFVTSTYEQYF.

This clonotype was counted once. V and J are TRBV2 and TRBJ2-3; TRBD1 aligns across 11 bases. The V gene's germline CDR1 is SNHLY and CDR2 FYNNEI. The CDR3 loop spans 14 amino acids. Losses at the gene ends were 6 bases for V and 10 bases for J; bases not matched to a gene: 9. The CDR3 DNA follows: TGTGCCAGCAGGTCCGGGACAGGGGGATTAGCGCAGTATTTT. Its protein product is CASRSGTGGLAQYF.

The chain is built from TRBV5-1 and TRBJ2-5; 7 positions match TRBD1. The better agreement between TRBJ2-7 and the DNA end casts doubt on the J call. The CDR3 totals 13 residues. The germline CDR1 and CDR2 sequences are SGHRS and YFSETQ. In DNA, the CDR3 is TGCGCCAGCAGCTATGCAGGGGGTGACGAGCAGTACTTC. Its protein is CASSYAGGDEQYF.

The V and J genes are TRBV7-3 and TRBJ1-2, with D uncertain. CDR3 length: 13 amino acids. The V gene lost 5 bases and the J gene lost 4 bases, with 11 bases spanning the gap. CDR1 is SGHTA, CDR2 FQGTGA, per germline. The CDR3 bases are TGTGCCAGCAGCCCCCGGACGCCCTATGGCTACACCTTC. Amino acid sequence: CASSPRTPYGYTF. The entire variable domain, with the rest obtained from reference TRBV7-3 and TRBJ1-2, is as follows: GAGVSQTPSNKVTEKGKYVELRCDPISGHTALYWYRQSLGQGPEFLIYFQGTGAADDSGLPNDRFFAVRPEGSVSTLKIQRTERGDSAVYLCASSPRTPYGYTFGSGTRLTVV.

The V and J genes are TRBV10-3 and TRBJ1-1; tentative D call: TRBD1 (5 bases). This CDR3 spans 16 amino acids. Germline CDR1 ENHRY, CDR2 SYGVKD. V lost 0 bases and J 0 bases, leaving 11 bases between the germline ends. CDR3 sequence (DNA): TGTGCCATCAGTGAGTCGATTGGGACGTTGAACACTGAAGCTTTCTTT. Amino acids: CAISESIGTLNTEAFF.

The sample holds many counts of this clonotype. The CDR3 protein is CASSQVYRPYEQYF. In DNA form, the CDR3 reads TGTGCCAGCAGTCAAGTATACCGTCCCTACGAGCAGTACTTC. The V call is TRBV12-3 or TRBV12-4, the J call TRBJ2-7; D unresolved. The length of the CDR3 is 14 residues. The V gene lost 5 bases and the J gene lost 2 bases, with 13 bases spanning the gap.

A few counts support this clonotype. The V gene is TRBV7-9, the J gene TRBJ1-2; 8 nucleotides match TRBD1. The germline V gene has CDR1 SEHNR and CDR2 FQNEAQ (reference sequence). The length of the CDR3 is 14 residues. With 4 bases clipped from V and 4 bases from J, the junction kept 5 bases outside the gene matches. The CDR3 region has the DNA TGTGCCAGCAGCTCGACAGGGGAGAGCTATGGCTACACCTTC. Translating gives CASSSTGESYGYTF.

The chain combines TRBV20-1 with TRBJ2-3; either TRBD1 or TRBD2 may fit D (6 bases each). The CDR3 spans 18 residues. The V gene lost 4 bases and the J gene lost 0 bases, with 23 bases spanning the gap. Germline V lookup: CDR1 DFQATT, CDR2 SNEGSKA (reference sequence). The CDR3 sequence is CSANVGGSLLASTDTQYF. The CDR3 bases are TGCAGTGCTAACGTGGGGGGCTCACTACTCGCTAGCACAGATACGCAGTATTTT.

This chain uses TRBV29-1 with TRBJ1-2; 8 bases fit TRBD1. The germline CDR1 and CDR2 sequences are SQVTM and ANQGSEA. The CDR3 spans 13 residues. V lost 4 bases, J lost 4 bases, and 5 bases stayed unmatched. DNA for the CDR3: TGCAGCGTTGGGACAGGGATTCTCTATGGCTACACCTTC. It codes for CSVGTGILYGYTF.

J is TRBJ2-5 and V is TRBV5-1; D unclear. The CDR3 is made up of 17 amino acids. Trimming left V 0 bases short and J 0 bases short, with 15 bases between. Germline V gene data show CDR1 as SGHRS and CDR2 as YFSETQ. The CDR3 bases are TGCGCCAGCAGCTTGGACAGAGTGGGATCGTACCAAGAGACCCAGTACTTC. Translating it yields CASSLDRVGSYQETQYF.

This clonotype was counted only a few times. This chain uses TRBV3-1 with TRBJ2-1, with TRBD1 matching over 7 bases. The CDR3 spans 16 residues. Germline lookup yields CDR1 LGHDT and CDR2 YNNKEL (reference sequence). With V trimmed by 2 bases and J by 5 bases, 9 bases remained unmatched. The CDR3 region has the DNA TGTGCCAGCAGCCAATACAGGGGAGTAGAGAACAATGAGCAGTTCTTC. Its protein product is CASSQYRGVENNEQFF.

The rearrangement joins TRBV20-1 to TRBJ2-3; D unresolved. CDR3 length: 11 amino acids. CDR1 and CDR2 from the germline V gene are DFQATT and SNEGSKA (reference sequence). V lost 6 bases, J lost 0 bases, and 4 bases lay in between. The CDR3 DNA sequence: TGCAGTGCGCATAGCACAGATACGCAGTATTTT. Encoded protein: CSAHSTDTQYF.

This clonotype was counted only a few times. At one end, the junction sequence differs from germline, possibly due to a read error. The V call is TRBV12-3 or TRBV12-4, the J call TRBJ2-5; D is unclear. The CDR3 spans 13 residues. The CDR3 spells CAGSAGPRETQYF. The CDR3 DNA reads as TGTGCCGGCAGTGCCGGGCCCCGAGAGACCCAGTACTTC.

This clonotype was found a few times. V is TRBV24-1 and J is TRBJ2-2; tentatively, D is TRBD1 or TRBD2 (5 bases each). CDR3 length: 15 amino acids. V gave up 5 bases and J gave up 4 bases, with 13 bases separating them. From germline, CDR1 is KGHDR and CDR2 SFDVKD. The CDR3 DNA reads TGTGCCACCAGTGTGTTTGGGGACGGCACCGGGGAGCTGTTTTTT. Translated, it gives CATSVFGDGTGELFF.

The gene calls are TRBV7-9 and TRBJ2-1; D assignment may be TRBD1 or TRBD2 (6 bases each). Germline lookup yields CDR1 SEHNR and CDR2 FQNEAQ (reference sequence). The CDR3 runs 16 residues. Trimming cost V 2 bases and J 6 bases, with 17 bases left between them. This CDR3 is CASSLPLSGAGNEQFF. The CDR3 region has the DNA TGTGCCAGCAGCTTACCTTTGTCGGGGGCAGGCAATGAGCAGTTCTTC.

In this sample, this clonotype turned up once. A much larger clonotype is one base distant, so this may be a read error. The V gene is TRBV24-1, the J gene TRBJ2-3; TRBD2 matches at 7 bases. J was trimmed by 4 bases and V by 3 bases; bases with no gene match: 9. The germline gives CDR1 KGHDR, CDR2 SFDVKD. This CDR3 has 16 amino acids. Here the CDR3 reads CATSDGPSLAADTQYF. The DNA of the CDR3 is TGTGCCACCAGTGATGGACCTAGCCTAGCGGCAGATACGCAGTATTTT.

V usage is TRBV6-5 and J usage is TRBJ2-1; either TRBD1 or TRBD2 may supply D (5 bases each). The CDR3 is 15 residues long. Germline V gene data show CDR1 as MNHEY and CDR2 as SVGAGI. V was shortened by 6 bases and J by 4 bases, with 16 bases between the two germline ends. CDR3 loop: CASRKGTSGYNEQFF. The CDR3 DNA reads TGTGCCAGCAGAAAGGGGACGTCCGGGTACAATGAGCAGTTCTTC.

CDR3 region: CSVGRDRSYEQYF. The CDR3 DNA reads TGCAGCGTTGGTCGAGACAGGTCCTACGAGCAGTACTTC. This chain uses TRBV29-1 with TRBJ2-7; a weak D match, TRBD1 (6 bases). The CDR3 has 13 amino acids. The germline gives CDR1 SQVTM, CDR2 ANQGSEA. V was shortened by 4 bases and J by 1 base, with 11 bases between the two germline ends.

This clonotype showed up just a few times. The gene calls are TRBV12-5 and TRBJ2-3, with D unclear. This CDR3 comprises 14 residues. Trimming took 2 bases from V and 2 from J, leaving 8 bases between them. Germline V lookup: CDR1 LGHNT, CDR2 FRNRAP. This CDR3 reads CASGLIEATDTQYF. CDR3 DNA: TGTGCTAGTGGTTTGATCGAGGCCACAGATACGCAGTATTTT. Drawing the rest from reference TRBV12-5 and TRBJ2-3, the complete variable domain is DARVTQTPRHKVTEMGQEVTMRCQPILGHNTVFWYRQTMMQGLELLAYFRNRAPLDDSGMPKDRFSAEMPDATLATLKIQPSEPRDSAVYFCASGLIEATDTQYFGPGTRLTVL.